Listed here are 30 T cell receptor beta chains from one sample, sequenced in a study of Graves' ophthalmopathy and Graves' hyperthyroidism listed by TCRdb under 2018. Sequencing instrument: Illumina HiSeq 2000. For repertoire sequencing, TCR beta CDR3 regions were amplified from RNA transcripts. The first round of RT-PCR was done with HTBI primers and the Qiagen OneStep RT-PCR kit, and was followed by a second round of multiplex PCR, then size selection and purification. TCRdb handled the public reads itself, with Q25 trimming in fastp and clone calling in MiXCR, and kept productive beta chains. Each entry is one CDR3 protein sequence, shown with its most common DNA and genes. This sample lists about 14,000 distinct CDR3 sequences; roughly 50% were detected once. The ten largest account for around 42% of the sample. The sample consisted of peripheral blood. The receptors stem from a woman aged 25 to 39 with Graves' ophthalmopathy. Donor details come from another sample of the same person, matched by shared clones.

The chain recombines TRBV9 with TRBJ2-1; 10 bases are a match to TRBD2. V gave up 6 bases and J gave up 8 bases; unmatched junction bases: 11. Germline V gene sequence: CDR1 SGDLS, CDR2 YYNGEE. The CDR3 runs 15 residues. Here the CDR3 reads CASNSGGLAADEQFF. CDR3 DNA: TGTGCCAGCAACAGTGGAGGACTAGCGGCGGATGAGCAGTTCTTC.

In DNA form, the CDR3 reads TGTGCCAGCAGCCAGACCGTAGCGAATTCTGGGGCTTTCTTT. Translation: CASSQTVANSGAFF. The chain recombines TRBV14 with TRBJ1-1; D not certain. The CDR3 is made up of 14 amino acids. Germline loops: CDR1 SGHDN, CDR2 FVKESK. V dropped 3 bases and J dropped 11 bases, with 19 bases sitting between them.

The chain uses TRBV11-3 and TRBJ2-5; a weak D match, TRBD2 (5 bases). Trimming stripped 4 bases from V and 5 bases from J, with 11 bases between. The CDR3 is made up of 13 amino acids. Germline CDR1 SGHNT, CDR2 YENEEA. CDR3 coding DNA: TGTGCCAGCAGCTCCCCTCCGGGGGAGACCCAGTACTTC. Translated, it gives CASSSPPGETQYF.

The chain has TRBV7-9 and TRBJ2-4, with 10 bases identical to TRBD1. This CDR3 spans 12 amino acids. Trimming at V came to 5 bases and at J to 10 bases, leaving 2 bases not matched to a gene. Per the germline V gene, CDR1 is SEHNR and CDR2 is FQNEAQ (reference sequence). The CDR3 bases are TGTGCCAGCAGCCCGGACAGGGGGATTCAGTACTTC. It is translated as CASSPDRGIQYF.

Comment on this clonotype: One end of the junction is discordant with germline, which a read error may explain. This chain's CDR3 is CVWTQRSYNEQFF. CDR3 bases: TGTGTCTGGACCCAGCGGAGCTACAATGAGCAGTTCTTC. The rearrangement uses TRBV30 and TRBJ2-1; TRBD2 is a possible D gene (5 bases). CDR3 size: 13 residues. Germline V gene data show CDR1 as GTSNPN and CDR2 as SVGIG (reference sequence).

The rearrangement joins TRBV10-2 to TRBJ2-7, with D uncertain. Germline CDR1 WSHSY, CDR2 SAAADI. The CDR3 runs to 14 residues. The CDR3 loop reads CASSHIESPYEQCV. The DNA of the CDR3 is TGTGCCAGCAGCCACATAGAGAGCCCCTACGAGCAGTGCGTC.

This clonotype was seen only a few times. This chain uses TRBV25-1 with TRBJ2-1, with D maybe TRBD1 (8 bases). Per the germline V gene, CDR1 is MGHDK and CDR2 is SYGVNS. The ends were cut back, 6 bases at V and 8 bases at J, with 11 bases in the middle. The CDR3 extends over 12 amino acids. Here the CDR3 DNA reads TGTGCCAGCAGCACAGGGGGGGATGAGCAGTTCTTC. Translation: CASSTGGDEQFF.

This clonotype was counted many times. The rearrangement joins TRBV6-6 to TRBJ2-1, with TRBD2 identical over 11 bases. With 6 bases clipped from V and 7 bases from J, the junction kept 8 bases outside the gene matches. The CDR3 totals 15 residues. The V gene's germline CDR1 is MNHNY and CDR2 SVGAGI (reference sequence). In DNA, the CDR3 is TGTGCCAGCAGAGATACACTAGCGGGAGTGAATGAGCAGTTCTTC. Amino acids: CASRDTLAGVNEQFF.

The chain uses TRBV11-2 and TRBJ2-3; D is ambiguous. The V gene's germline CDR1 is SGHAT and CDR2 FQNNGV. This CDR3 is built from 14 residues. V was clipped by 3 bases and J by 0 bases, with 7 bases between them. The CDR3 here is CASSFSPSTDTQYF. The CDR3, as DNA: TGTGCCAGCAGCTTCAGTCCTAGCACAGATACGCAGTATTTT. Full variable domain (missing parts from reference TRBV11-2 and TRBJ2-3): EAGVAQSPRYKIIEKRQSVAFWCNPISGHATLYWYQQILGQGPKLLIQFQNNGVVDDSQLPKDRFSAERLKGVDSTLKIQPAKLEDSAVYLCASSFSPSTDTQYFGPGTRLTVL.

CDR3 protein: CSARRDRGSYEQYF. CDR3 DNA sequence: TGCAGTGCCCGCCGGGACAGGGGCTCCTACGAGCAGTACTTC. V is TRBV20-1 and J is TRBJ2-7; 10 nucleotides match TRBD1. V was pared by 6 bases and J by 0 bases, with 5 bases of the junction left unmatched. Germline CDR1 reads DFQATT; CDR2 reads SNEGSKA (reference sequence). CDR3 length: 14 amino acids.

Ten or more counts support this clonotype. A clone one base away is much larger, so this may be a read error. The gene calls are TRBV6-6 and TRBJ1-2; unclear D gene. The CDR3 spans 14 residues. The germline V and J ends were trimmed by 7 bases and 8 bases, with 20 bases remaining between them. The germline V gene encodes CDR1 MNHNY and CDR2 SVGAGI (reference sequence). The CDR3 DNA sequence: TGTGCCAGCATAACCGGAGAGAGGGCTGACGGCTACACCTTC. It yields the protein CASITGERADGYTF.

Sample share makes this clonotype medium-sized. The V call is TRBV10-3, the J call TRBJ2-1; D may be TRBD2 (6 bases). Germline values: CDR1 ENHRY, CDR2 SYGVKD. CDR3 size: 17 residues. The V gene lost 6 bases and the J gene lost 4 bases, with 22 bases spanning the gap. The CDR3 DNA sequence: TGTGCCATCAGCGGGAGAAGGGTTGGGGAAACGTACAATGAGCAGTTCTTC. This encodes CAISGRRVGETYNEQFF.

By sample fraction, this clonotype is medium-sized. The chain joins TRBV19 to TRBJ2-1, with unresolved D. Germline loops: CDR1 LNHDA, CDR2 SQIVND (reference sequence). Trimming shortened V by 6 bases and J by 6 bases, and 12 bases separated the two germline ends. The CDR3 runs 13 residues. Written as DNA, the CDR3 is TGTGCCAGTAGGCCAGAGGTTCGCAATGAGCAGTTCTTC. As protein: CASRPEVRNEQFF.

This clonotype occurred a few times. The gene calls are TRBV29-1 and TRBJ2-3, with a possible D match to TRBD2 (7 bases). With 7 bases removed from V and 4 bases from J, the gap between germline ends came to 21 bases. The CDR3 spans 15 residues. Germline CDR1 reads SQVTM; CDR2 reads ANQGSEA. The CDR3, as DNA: TGCAGCGCCCGAGGGGGGGCCGGTGAGGCAGATACGCAGTATTTT. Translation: CSARGGAGEADTQYF.

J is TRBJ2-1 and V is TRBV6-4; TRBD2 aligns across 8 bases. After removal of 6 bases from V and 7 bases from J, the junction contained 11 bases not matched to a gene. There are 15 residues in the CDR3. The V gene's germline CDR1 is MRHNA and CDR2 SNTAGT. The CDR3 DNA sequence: TGTGCCAGCAGCGATTCAGCGGGAGTGGTGAATGAGCAGTTCTTC. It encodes CASSDSAGVVNEQFF.

The CDR3 DNA reads TGTGCCACCAGTGAGCCGACTAGCGGCTCCTACAATGAGCAGTTCTTC. It codes for CATSEPTSGSYNEQFF. The gene calls are TRBV24-1 and TRBJ2-1; 9 bases are shared with TRBD2. The V gene end was trimmed by 4 bases and the J gene end by 0 bases; junction bases not matched to a gene: 3. The CDR3 covers 16 residues. Per the germline V gene, CDR1 is KGHDR and CDR2 is SFDVKD.

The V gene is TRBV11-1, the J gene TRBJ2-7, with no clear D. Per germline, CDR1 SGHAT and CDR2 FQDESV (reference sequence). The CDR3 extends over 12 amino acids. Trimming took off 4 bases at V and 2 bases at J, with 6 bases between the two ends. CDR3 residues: CASSSNPYEQYF. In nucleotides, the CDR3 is TGTGCCAGCAGCTCCAATCCCTACGAGCAGTACTTC.

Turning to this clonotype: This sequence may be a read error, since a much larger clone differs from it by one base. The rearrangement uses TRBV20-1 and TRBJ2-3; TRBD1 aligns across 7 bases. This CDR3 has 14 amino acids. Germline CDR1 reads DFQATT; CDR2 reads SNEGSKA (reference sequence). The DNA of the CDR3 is TGCGGTGCTGAGGGACAGCCCCTAAGAGATACGCAGTATTTT. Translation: CGAEGQPLRDTQYF.

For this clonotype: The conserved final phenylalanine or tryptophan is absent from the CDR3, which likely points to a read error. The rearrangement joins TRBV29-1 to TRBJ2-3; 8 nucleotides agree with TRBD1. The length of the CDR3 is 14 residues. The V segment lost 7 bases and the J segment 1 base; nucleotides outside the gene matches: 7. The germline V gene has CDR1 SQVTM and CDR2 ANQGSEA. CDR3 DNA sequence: TGCAGCGCCGACGCGGACAGGGGCACAGATACGCAGTATCTT. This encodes CSADADRGTDTQYL.

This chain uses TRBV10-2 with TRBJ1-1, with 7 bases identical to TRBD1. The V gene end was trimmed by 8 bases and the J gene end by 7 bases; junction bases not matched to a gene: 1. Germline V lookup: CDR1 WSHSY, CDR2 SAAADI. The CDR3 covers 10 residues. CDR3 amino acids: CASRDSEAFF. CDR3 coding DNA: TGCGCCAGCCGGGACAGTGAAGCTTTCTTT.

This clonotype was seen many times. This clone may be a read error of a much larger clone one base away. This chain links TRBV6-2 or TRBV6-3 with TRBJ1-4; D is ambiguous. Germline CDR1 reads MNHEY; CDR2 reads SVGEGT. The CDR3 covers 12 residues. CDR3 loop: CASNYAARKLFF. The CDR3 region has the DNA TGTGCCAGCAATTACGCCGCTCGGAAACTGTTTTTT.

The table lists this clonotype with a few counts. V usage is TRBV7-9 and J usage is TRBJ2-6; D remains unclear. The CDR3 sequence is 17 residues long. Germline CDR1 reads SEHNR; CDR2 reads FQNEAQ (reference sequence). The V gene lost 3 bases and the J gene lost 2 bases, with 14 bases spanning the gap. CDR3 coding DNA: TGTGCCAGCAGCTTCCCTTTAAGGGAAACTGGGGCCAACGTCCTGACTTTC. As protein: CASSFPLRETGANVLTF.

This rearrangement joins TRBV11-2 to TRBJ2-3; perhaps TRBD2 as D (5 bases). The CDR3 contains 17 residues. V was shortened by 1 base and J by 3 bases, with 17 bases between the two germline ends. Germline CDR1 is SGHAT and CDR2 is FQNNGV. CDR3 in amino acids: CASSLVVTAERTDTQYF. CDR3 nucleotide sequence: TGTGCCAGCAGCTTAGTCGTAACAGCGGAAAGAACAGATACGCAGTATTTT.

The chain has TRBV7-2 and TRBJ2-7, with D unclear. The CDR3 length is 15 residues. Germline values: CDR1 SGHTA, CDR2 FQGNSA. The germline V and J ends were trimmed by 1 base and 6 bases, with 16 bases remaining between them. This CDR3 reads CASSLVSGSPAEQYF. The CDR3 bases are TGTGCCAGCAGCTTAGTTTCCGGCTCCCCCGCCGAGCAGTACTTC.

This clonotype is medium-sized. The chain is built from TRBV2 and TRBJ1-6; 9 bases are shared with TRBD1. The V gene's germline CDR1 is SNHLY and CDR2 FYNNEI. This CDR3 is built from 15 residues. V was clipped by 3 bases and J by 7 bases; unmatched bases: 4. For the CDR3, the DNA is TGTGCCAGCAGTGATCGGGACAGGGCAAATTCACCCCTCCACTTT. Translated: CASSDRDRANSPLHF.

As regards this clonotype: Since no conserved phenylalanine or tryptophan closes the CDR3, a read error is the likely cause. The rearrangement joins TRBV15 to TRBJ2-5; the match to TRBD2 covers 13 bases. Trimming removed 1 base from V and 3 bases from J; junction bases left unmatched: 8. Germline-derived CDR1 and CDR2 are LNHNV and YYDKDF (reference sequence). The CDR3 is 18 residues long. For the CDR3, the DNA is TGTGCCACCAGCAGAGCCCGCTGGACTAGCGGGAGAGAAGAGACCCAGTACCTC. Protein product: CATSRARWTSGREETQYL.

CDR3 bases: TGTGCCAGTACCTTAGCTTACGAGCAGTACTTC. It codes for CASTLAYEQYF. V usage is TRBV2 and J usage is TRBJ2-7; no clear D gene. The CDR3 is made up of 11 amino acids. In germline, CDR1 is SNHLY, CDR2 FYNNEI. Trimming stripped 9 bases from V and 4 bases from J, with 10 bases between.

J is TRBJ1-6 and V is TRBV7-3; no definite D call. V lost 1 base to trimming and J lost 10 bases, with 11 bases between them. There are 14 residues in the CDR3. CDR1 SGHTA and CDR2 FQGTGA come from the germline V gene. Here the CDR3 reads CASSLRGVNSPLHF. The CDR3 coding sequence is TGTGCCAGCAGCTTAAGGGGAGTAAACTCACCCCTCCACTTT.

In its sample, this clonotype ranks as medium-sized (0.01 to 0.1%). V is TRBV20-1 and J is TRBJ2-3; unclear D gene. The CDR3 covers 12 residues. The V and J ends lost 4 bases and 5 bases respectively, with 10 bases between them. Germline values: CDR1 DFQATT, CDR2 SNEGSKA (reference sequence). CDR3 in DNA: TGCAGTGCTACCCACCCTGGAGATACGCAGTATTTT. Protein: CSATHPGDTQYF.

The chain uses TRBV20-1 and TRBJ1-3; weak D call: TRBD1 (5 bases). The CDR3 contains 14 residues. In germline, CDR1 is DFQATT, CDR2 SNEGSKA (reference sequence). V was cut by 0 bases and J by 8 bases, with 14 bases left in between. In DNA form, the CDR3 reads TGCAGTGCTAGAGATAGGATGGGGGAGGACACCATATATTTT. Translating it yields CSARDRMGEDTIYF.